These 8 T cell receptor beta chains share one sample of origin, sequenced in a study of blood T cells in healthy people across ages. Then a second PCR, running about 6 to 11 cycles, was carried out with a sample-barcoded 5' primer and a J-beta primer mix. TCRdb called the 5' RACE reads again in MiXCR, with one record for every CDR3 protein. The table has under 1,000,000 distinct CDR3 sequences, about 46% seen once. Sample: blood. These receptors all come from a man older than 75 in good health.

This clonotype was detected only a few times. This chain links TRBV11-1 with TRBJ2-5; 14 nucleotides align to TRBD2. The CDR3 runs 16 residues. J was trimmed by 5 bases and V by 6 bases; bases with no gene match: 8. CDR1 is SGHAT and CDR2 is FQDESV in the germline V gene (reference sequence). The CDR3 region has the DNA TGTGCCAGCAGACCTGGGACTAGCGGGAGTGGTGAGACCCAGTACTTC. Its protein product is CASRPGTSGSGETQYF.

In this sample, this clonotype turned up once. V is TRBV11-2 and J is TRBJ2-7; D is ambiguous. The DNA end is a closer match to TRBJ2-5, so the J assignment may be wrong. The CDR3 covers 15 residues. Germline V gene data show CDR1 as SGHAT and CDR2 as FQNNGV. CDR3 sequence reads: CASSRGDTAEETQYF. CDR3 sequence (DNA): TGTGCCAGCAGCCGCGGAGACACCGCGGAGGAGACCCAGTACTTC.

About this clonotype itself: A read error may produce the germline difference seen at one junction end. The chain recombines TRBV9 with TRBJ2-1; D is possibly TRBD1 or TRBD2 (5 bases each). The CDR3 runs to 15 residues. Germline CDR1 and CDR2: SGDLS and YYNGEE. CDR3 nucleotides: TGTGCCAGCAGCGTCGAGGGGAGTCGCTACAGTGAGCAGTTCTTC. It is translated as CASSVEGSRYSEQFF. Full variable domain (remainder filled in from reference TRBV9 and TRBJ2-1): DSGVTQTPKHLITATGQRVTLRCSPRSGDLSVYWYQQSLDQGLQFLIQYYNGEERAKGNILERFSAQQFPDLHSELNLSSLELGDSALYFCASSVEGSRYSEQFFGPGTRLTVL.

The chain is built from TRBV29-1 and TRBJ2-7, with 12 bases that match TRBD2. This CDR3 region has 14 residues. V shed 5 bases, J shed 2 bases, and the junction held 4 bases outside the gene matches. Germline CDR1 SQVTM, CDR2 ANQGSEA. The CDR3 protein is CSVLGLAGTYEQYF. Written as DNA, the CDR3 is TGCAGCGTTCTCGGACTAGCGGGAACCTACGAGCAGTACTTC.

The chain employs TRBV7-2 and TRBJ2-3; 8 bases align to TRBD2. Germline assignment: CDR1 SGHTA and CDR2 FQGNSA. This CDR3 is 14 amino acids long. Here the CDR3 reads CTSTGGRAADTQYF. The CDR3 region has the DNA TGTACTTCGACGGGAGGGAGGGCGGCAGATACGCAGTATTTT.

Turning to this clonotype: Germline and junction disagree at one end, which may indicate a read error. The chain couples TRBV3-1 to TRBJ2-6, with D perhaps matching TRBD1 (5 bases). The germline V gene has CDR1 LGHDT and CDR2 YNNKEL (reference sequence). The CDR3 extends over 16 amino acids. CDR3 nucleotides: TGTGCCGGCAGACCCGACAGTTTGAGCGGGGCCAACGTCCTGACTTTC. It yields the protein CAGRPDSLSGANVLTF. The full variable domain, in which reference TRBV3-1 and TRBJ2-6 provide the parts outside the CDR3, is DTAVSQTPKYLVTQMGNDKSIKCEQNLGHDTMYWYKQDSKKFLKIMFSYNNKELIINETVPNRFSPKSPDKAHLNLHINSLELGDSAVYFCAGRPDSLSGANVLTFGAGSRLTVL.

With respect to this clonotype: A much larger clone differs by one base, so this may be a read error. The chain combines TRBV4-3 with TRBJ2-1, with D hard to call. Germline CDR1 is LGHNA and CDR2 is YSLEER. The CDR3 contains 13 residues. The CDR3: CACSQGIYNEQFF. Here the CDR3 DNA reads TGCGCCTGCAGCCAAGGGATATACAATGAGCAGTTCTTC.

This clonotype was detected only a few times. The chain carries TRBV6-4 and TRBJ2-1, with TRBD2 identical over 14 bases. Germline V gene lookup returns CDR1 MRHNA and CDR2 SNTAGT. The V segment lost 6 bases and the J segment 6 bases; nucleotides outside the gene matches: 7. The CDR3 extends over 16 amino acids. This CDR3 is CASSPGLAGGSNEQFF. CDR3 coding DNA: TGTGCCAGCAGCCCAGGACTAGCGGGAGGCTCCAATGAGCAGTTCTTC.